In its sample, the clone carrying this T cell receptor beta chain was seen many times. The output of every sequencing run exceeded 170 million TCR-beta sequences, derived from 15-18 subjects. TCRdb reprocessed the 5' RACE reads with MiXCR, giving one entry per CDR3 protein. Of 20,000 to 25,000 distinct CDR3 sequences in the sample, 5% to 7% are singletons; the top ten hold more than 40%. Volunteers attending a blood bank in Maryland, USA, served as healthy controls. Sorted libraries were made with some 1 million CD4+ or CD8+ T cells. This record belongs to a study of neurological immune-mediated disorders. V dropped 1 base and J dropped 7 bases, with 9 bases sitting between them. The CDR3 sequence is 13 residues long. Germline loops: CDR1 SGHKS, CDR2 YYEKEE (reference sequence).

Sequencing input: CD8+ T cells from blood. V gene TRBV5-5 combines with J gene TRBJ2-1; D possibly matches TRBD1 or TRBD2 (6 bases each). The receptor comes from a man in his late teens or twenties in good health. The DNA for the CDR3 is TGTGCCAGCAGCTTGAGGGGGGTTAATGAGCAGTTCTTC. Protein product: CASSLRGVNEQFF.